Listed below are T cell receptor beta chains from one sample, sequenced in a study of blood T cell repertoires in COVID-19. Only in-frame clones appear in the TCRdb table, and some are missing; sequencing was by immunoSEQ multiplex PCR. The sample holds a few hundred thousand clones; about 89% are singletons and the top ten take 6.4%. Specimen: peripheral blood. These receptor sequences come from a man aged 18 to 30 who had recovered from COVID-19. Each CDR3 is given with its conserved first and last residue. The D gene is left open where the match is weak. Some rows have no size entry. The others give once, few or many, or a class for an expanded clone.

>TRBD2|TRBV10-3|TRBJ2-1|-
TGTGCCATCGGCGGACTAGCGGCAAGCAATGAGCAGTTCTTC
CAIGGLAASNEQFF
>TRBD1|TRBV9|TRBJ1-2|-
TGTGCCAGCAACTTCCTAGGGGGCCCCAACTATGGCTACACCTTC
CASNFLGGPNYGYTF
>-|TRBV7-9|TRBJ1-6|-
TGTGCCAGCAGTTCCCAGACAGGCGCAGGAGCACCCCTCCACTTT
CASSSQTGAGAPLHF
>TRBD2|TRBV7-3|TRBJ2-1|-
TGTGCCAGCAGCTTCGGGGGAGGGCGCCCTGAGCAGTTCTTC
CASSFGGGRPEQFF
>TRBD1|TRBV5-1|TRBJ2-1|-
TGCGCCAGCAGCGTGGACAGGGTCGATGAGCAGTTCTTC
CASSVDRVDEQFF
>-|TRBV9|TRBJ2-2|-
TGTGCCAGCAGCGTAGCTAAGAGGGCGAGTCGGTACGAGCTGTTTTTT
CASSVAKRASRYELFF
>-|TRBV6-5|TRBJ2-3|-
TGTGCCAGCAGTTACTCGTGGGGGGCAGATACGCAGTATTTT
CASSYSWGADTQYF
>-|TRBV5-1|TRBJ2-3|-
TGCGCCAGCAGCTTGGGGCAGGCAGGGCCCACAGATACGCAGTATTTT
CASSLGQAGPTDTQYF
>TRBD1|TRBV25-1|TRBJ1-1|-
TGTGCCAGCAGTGAATTGGGTGGGACAGGCTCCAGGGACACTGAAGCTTTCTTT
CASSELGGTGSRDTEAFF
>TRBD1|TRBV9|TRBJ1-4|few
TGTGCCAGCAGCCCTCTGACAGGGGGCGGGGGGGCGTTTGAAAAACTGTTTTTT
CASSPLTGGGGAFEKLFF
>TRBD1|TRBV4-1|TRBJ2-7|-
TGCGCCAGCAGCCAAGTCGGACAGGGCCACGAGCAGTACTTC
CASSQVGQGHEQYF
>-|TRBV19|TRBJ2-3|-
TGTGCCAGTAGTAGACTGCGCGGGCTCACTGATACGCAGTATTTT
CASSRLRGLTDTQYF
>-|TRBV11-2|TRBJ1-6|few
TGTGCCAGCAGCTTATTAACAGGGTCAAGATCACCCCTCCACTTT
CASSLLTGSRSPLHF
>TRBD1|TRBV24-1|TRBJ1-1|once
TGTGCCACCAGTCGAGGGACAGCGGCCATGAACACTGAAGCTTTCTTT
CATSRGTAAMNTEAFF
>TRBD2|TRBV7-2|TRBJ2-5|-
TGTGCCAGCAGCTTAGTAGGGACTAGCGGGGGCCAAGAGACCCAGTACTTC
CASSLVGTSGGQETQYF
>-|TRBV7-9|TRBJ2-2|-
TGTGCCAGCAGCCCCGGACAGGGGGAGCTGTTTTTT
CASSPGQGELFF
>-|TRBV6-6|TRBJ2-3|-
TGTGCCAGCAGTATTCAGGGGAGCACAGATACGCAGTATTTT
CASSIQGSTDTQYF
>TRBD1|TRBV7-6|TRBJ2-7|-
TGTGCCAGCAGCCTCGGGACAGGGCCCCTCTACGAGCAGTACTTC
CASSLGTGPLYEQYF
>-|TRBV9|TRBJ1-6|-
TGTGCCAGCAGCGTTGCGAATTCACCCCTCCACTTT
CASSVANSPLHF
>-|TRBV19|TRBJ1-1|-
TGTGCCAGTAGTCGCACTGGGGGGATGGGCACTGAAGCTTTCTTT
CASSRTGGMGTEAFF
>TRBD2|TRBV25-1|TRBJ2-3|-
TGTGCCAGCACCAAGACTAGCGGCTTCACAGATACGCAGTATTTT
CASTKTSGFTDTQYF
>TRBD1|TRBV3-1/TRBV3-2|TRBJ1-5|-
TGTGCCAGCAGCCAAGAAAGGACAGGGACCAGCAATCAGCCCCAGCATTTT
CASSQERTGTSNQPQHF
>-|TRBV28|TRBJ1-4|-
TGTGCCAGCAGTTCCTCAGGGGTAGGGGAAAATGAAAAACTGTTTTTT
CASSSSGVGENEKLFF
>-|TRBV20-1|TRBJ1-2|-
TGCAGCACTTCGGGGTCTTATGGCTACACCTTC
CSTSGSYGYTF
>TRBD2|TRBV5-6|TRBJ2-1|-
TGTGCCAGCAGCTGGGAAGCGGGGGGGCCATTCGGTGAGCAGTTCTTC
CASSWEAGGPFGEQFF
>TRBD1|TRBV30|TRBJ1-1|-
TGTGCCTGGAGTGTCCGGACAGGCACCGCCGGGTTT
CAWSVRTGTAGF
>-|TRBV4-1|TRBJ1-1|-
TGCGCCAGCAGCCAACGACAGATCACTGAAGCTTTCTTT
CASSQRQITEAFF
>TRBD2|TRBV9|TRBJ2-1|-
TGTGCCAGCAGTGGAGCAGGTAGCGGGAGGGGTTTAAATGAGCAGTTCTTC
CASSGAGSGRGLNEQFF
>TRBD2|TRBV7-9|TRBJ2-7|-
TGTGCCAGCAGCCCACGACTAGCGGGAGGGCCAAATAGCGAGCAGTACTTC
CASSPRLAGGPNSEQYF
>-|TRBV9|TRBJ2-5|-
TGTGCCAGCAGGCCTAGCGAGGTCGGTGAGACCCAGTACTTC
CASRPSEVGETQYF
>TRBD1|TRBV13|TRBJ2-3|-
TGTGCCAGCAGCTTAGTCGGGACAGGGCGGACAGATACGCAGTATTTT
CASSLVGTGRTDTQYF
>TRBD2|TRBV9|TRBJ2-7|-
TGTGCCAGCAGCGAGACTAGCGGGAGGGTTGACGAGCAGTACTTC
CASSETSGRVDEQYF
>TRBD1|TRBV3-1/TRBV3-2|TRBJ1-1|once
TGTGCCAGCAGCCCCCGGGACAGGGGTCGGGCTTTCTTT
CASSPRDRGRAFF
>-|TRBV7-3|TRBJ2-7|-
TGTGCCAGCAGTTTAGGGCCTAACTCCTACGAGCAGTACTTC
CASSLGPNSYEQYF
>-|TRBV5-6|TRBJ2-1|-
TGTGCCAGCAGCTTTACTAGGTACAATGAGCAGTTCTTC
CASSFTRYNEQFF
>-|TRBV5-1|TRBJ2-5|-
TGCGCCAGCCAAAACGGTGGGACTCCGGCTCAAGAGACCCAGTACTTC
CASQNGGTPAQETQYF
>TRBD2|TRBV7-6|TRBJ2-1|once
TGTGCCAGCAGCCCTAGCGGGGGGCCGGTGGATGAGCAGTTCTTC
CASSPSGGPVDEQFF
>-|TRBV18|TRBJ2-7|-
TGTGCCAGCTCACCAGAGTCCGGGACAAGACCCGAGCAGTACTTC
CASSPESGTRPEQYF
>-|TRBV27|TRBJ2-7|-
TGTGCCAGCAGGAGGGACAATTATATGTACGAGCAGTACTTC
CASRRDNYMYEQYF
>-|TRBV3-1/TRBV3-2|TRBJ2-7|few
TGTGCCAGCAGCCAAGGTAAGCCGCCCTACGAGCAGTACTTC
CASSQGKPPYEQYF